This T cell receptor beta chain was captured by sequencing in a study of T cells in Graves' hyperthyroidism and ophthalmopathy. Overall study: The blood sample was taken at first diagnosis, before treatment began.

From RNA transcripts, TCR beta CDR3 regions were amplified. First-round RT-PCR targeting the TCR CDR3 was performed with the HTBI primer set. MiXCR was run by TCRdb on the multiplex PCR reads, yielding one entry per CDR3 protein. The sample has hundreds of thousands of distinct CDR3 sequences, around 40% seen once. Sequenced material: blood. This clonotype was obtained from a woman aged 40 to 50 with Graves' hyperthyroidism.

CDR3 loop: CSAQRTSGLDTQYF. CDR3 bases: TGCAGTGCCCAGAGGACTAGCGGGTTAGATACGCAGTATTTT. The chain recombines TRBV20-1 with TRBJ2-3; 11 nucleotides agree with TRBD2. Trimming at V came to 6 bases and at J to 5 bases, leaving 7 bases not matched to a gene. The CDR3 has 14 amino acids. Germline loops: CDR1 DFQATT, CDR2 SNEGSKA (reference sequence).